The next 7 T cell receptor beta chains were all read from a single sample in a study of cytomegalovirus exposure and HLA in healthy donors. Vbeta (60) and Jbeta (13) primers were used in the PCR. Clones were sequenced by immunoSEQ multiplex PCR, and TCRdb holds only the in-frame ones, with some missing. The table has 85,000 to 100,000 clones, roughly 80% seen once. Material: PBMCs. Receptor source: a man aged 40-49 years in good health and CMV-seropositive.

In this sample, this clone turned up a few times. The genes are TRBV11-3 and TRBJ2-1, with D possibly TRBD1 on 6 matching bases. Per germline, CDR1 SGHNT and CDR2 YENEEA. V lost 4 bases and J 5 bases, leaving 9 bases between the germline ends. The CDR3 length is 13 residues. CDR3 nucleotide sequence: TGTGCCAGCAGCTCCAGGGGCCACAATGAGCAGTTCTTC. Its protein product is CASSSRGHNEQFF.

The CDR3 here is CASRADRGPSREQYF. Written as DNA, the CDR3 is TGTGCCAGCAGGGCCGACAGGGGTCCCTCCCGCGAGCAGTACTTC. The chain employs TRBV2 and TRBJ2-7; 8 bases map to TRBD1. Germline trimming cut 6 bases from V and 6 bases from J; bases unmatched to any gene: 13. Germline V gene lookup returns CDR1 SNHLY and CDR2 FYNNEI. The CDR3 runs to 15 residues.

The gene calls are TRBV7-9 and TRBJ2-3, with 15 bases matching TRBD2. V lost 5 bases and J lost 3; bases outside the gene matches: 3. CDR3 size: 16 residues. Germline-derived CDR1 and CDR2 are SEHNR and FQNEAQ (reference sequence). The CDR3 nucleotides read TGTGCCAGCAGCCCAGGACTAGCGGGAGGGACAGATACGCAGTATTTT. Protein: CASSPGLAGGTDTQYF. Full variable domain (outside the CDR3, taken from reference TRBV7-9 and TRBJ2-3): DTGVSQNPRHKITKRGQNVTFRCDPISEHNRLYWYRQTLGQGPEFLTYFQNEAQLEKSRLLSDRFSAERPKGSFSTLEIQRTEQGDSAMYLCASSPGLAGGTDTQYFGPGTRLTVL.

The chain couples TRBV5-1 to TRBJ2-5, with D tentatively TRBD2 (5 bases). V was trimmed by 5 bases and J by 5 bases, leaving 16 bases between them. In germline, CDR1 is SGHRS, CDR2 YFSETQ. The CDR3 runs to 14 residues. The CDR3, as DNA: TGCGCCAGCAGTACCGGGATCCTCGGGGAGACCCAGTACTTC. It is translated as CASSTGILGETQYF.

The V and J genes are TRBV5-6 and TRBJ2-5; D may be TRBD1 (5 bases). In germline, CDR1 is SGHDT, CDR2 YYEEEE. With 2 bases removed from V and 5 bases from J, the gap between germline ends came to 13 bases. The CDR3 loop spans 14 amino acids. The CDR3 DNA sequence: TGTGCCAGCAGCTTCAGGGATACCAGGGAGACCCAGTACTTC. This sequence encodes CASSFRDTRETQYF.

The table lists this clone with a few counts. DNA for the CDR3: TGTGCCAGCAGCGCCCGACAGAGCACAGATACGCAGTATTTT. Translated: CASSARQSTDTQYF. The chain carries TRBV9 and TRBJ2-3; a possible D gene is TRBD1 (5 bases). Germline CDR1 is SGDLS and CDR2 is YYNGEE. The V end was cut by 3 bases, the J end by 0 bases, with 8 bases between. The CDR3 loop spans 14 amino acids.

This clone has more than one count but fewer than ten. V gene TRBV28 combines with J gene TRBJ2-4; 9 bases fit TRBD1. The V gene's germline CDR1 is MDHEN and CDR2 SYDVKM. This CDR3 contains 15 residues. V trimming: 6 bases; J trimming: 1 base; junction bases outside the gene matches: 4. The CDR3 protein is CASSKQGAAKNIQYF. DNA for the CDR3: TGTGCCAGCAGCAAACAGGGGGCTGCCAAAAACATTCAGTACTTC.